The present entry profiles one T cell receptor beta chain with its context. Its antigen is as yet unknown. The entry originates in a study of OX40 agonist ivuxolimab in advanced cancers. Study-wide background: There were three patients with partial responses, one having hepatocellular carcinoma and two cutaneous melanoma.

Study outcomes and limitations: Clonal expansion from baseline to week 6 occurred in both CD4+ and CD8+ T cells.

From germline, CDR1 is DFQATT and CDR2 SNEGSKA (reference sequence). The V gene lost 3 bases and the J gene lost 5 bases, with 6 bases spanning the gap. This CDR3 is 11 amino acids long. Clones were read by immunoSEQ multiplex PCR, and TCRdb kept only the in-frame ones, dropping some. The table lists under 100,000 clones, 90% of them singletons. The specimen was CD4+ or CD8+ T cells sorted from blood, collected in a trial of the OX40 agonist ivuxolimab. The source of this sequence is an adult with an advanced solid tumor such as melanoma, head and neck, liver or kidney cancer. The rearrangement joins TRBV20-1 to TRBJ2-3; D is uncertain. CDR3 in DNA: TGCAGTGCTAGCTCCCGAGATACGCAGTATTTT. It encodes CSASSRDTQYF.